This TCR beta chain appears in the sequencing data of a study of CD8+CD57+ T cells in acquired aplastic anemia. About the study: Across the sorted CD4+ and CD8+ cells, DNA amounts averaged about 3.1 ug. General observations from the study: Both patients and controls carried the same twenty-nine CD8+ CDR3 sequences.

Flow cytometry had shown expanded CD8+CD57+ cells in the patients chosen for sequencing. Every patient had severe acquired aplastic anemia. Patients were therapy-naive when their blood was sampled. Using genomic DNA as the template, TCR beta VDJ and CDR3 profiling was carried out. MiXCR, run by TCRdb on the reads, gives a single entry per CDR3 protein. The table lists around 150,000 distinct CDR3 sequences, around 48% of them singletons. The table lists this clonotype with many counts. No antigen is known for it. The sequenced material came from sorted CD4+, CD8+, or CD8+CD57+ T cells (not recorded which) from PBMCs. This TCR was recovered from a human donor with aplastic anemia.

CDR3 nucleotides: TGCGCCAGCAACGACCGGACAGGCCCCTACGAGCAGTACTTC. It encodes CASNDRTGPYEQYF. This chain uses TRBV5-1 with TRBJ2-7; 7 bases map to TRBD1. This CDR3 has 14 residues. Germline V CDR1 and CDR2: SGHRS, YFSETQ. J was trimmed by 2 bases and V by 6 bases; bases with no gene match: 8.